This T cell receptor (beta chain) was found in a study of blood T cells in healthy people across ages. Germline V gene data show CDR1 as SGDLS and CDR2 as YYNGEE. V lost 0 bases and J lost 2; bases outside the gene matches: 5. CDR3 length equals 15 residues. Aged about 6 to 90, donors were systemically healthy Caucasians from Russia. Next came a second PCR, run for about 7 to 11 cycles, which used a sample-barcoded 5' primer along with a J-beta primer mix. TCRdb re-derived calls from the 5' RACE reads in MiXCR, one entry per CDR3 protein. Here the sample spans some 1,800,000 distinct CDR3 sequences, around 40% being singletons.

The TCR comes from a human donor in good health. This sequence joins TRBV9 and TRBJ2-7, with 7 bases lining up with TRBD2. The sequencing input was blood. The CDR3 nucleotides are TGTGCCAGCAGCGTAGAGGACGGGGGGACCTACGAGCAGTACTTC. Encoded protein: CASSVEDGGTYEQYF.